This T cell receptor (beta chain) was found in a study of blood T cells in healthy people across ages. As regards this clonotype: Its specificity is not known.

Germline V gives CDR1 SEHNR, CDR2 FQNEAQ (reference sequence). The CDR3 spans 15 residues. V lost 2 bases, J lost 3 bases, and 5 bases stayed unmatched. Findings and limits, study-wide: Higher diversity, along with more naive CD4+ cells, distinguished long-lived donors from aged donors.

Using a J-beta primer mix together with a sample-barcoded 5' primer, a second PCR was run for roughly 6 to 12 cycles. Unique molecular identifiers of 12 random nucleotides labeled each cDNA. Per-sample output comprised a minimum of 2.5 million paired-end reads containing CDR3. One entry per CDR3 protein, called by TCRdb with MiXCR from the 5' RACE reads. The repertoire holds 1,800,000 or so distinct CDR3 sequences, with 30% to 40% as singletons. Healthy individuals of Caucasian origin from Russia, aged about 6 to 90, served as donors. What was sequenced was blood. This TCR came from a human donor in good health. The genes are TRBV7-9 and TRBJ2-3; 7 bases align to TRBD1. The chain's CDR3 is CASSLQTGLTDTQYF. CDR3 nucleotide sequence: TGTGCCAGCAGCTTACAGACAGGGTTAACAGATACGCAGTATTTT.